This T cell receptor beta chain was sequenced in a study of T cell responses to AZD1222 COVID-19 vaccine. Study results and caveats: Increases in Spike-specific TCR breadth and depth were seen after two AZD1222 doses. Repertoires were obtained only post-peak T cell response.

The V and J ends lost 1 base and 6 bases, in that order; junction bases with no gene match: 7. The CDR3 is 16 residues long. Germline CDR1 reads KGHSH; CDR2 reads LQKENI. Turning to this clone: The antigen remains unidentified.

Assay: immunoSEQ multiplex PCR; the TCRdb copy retains only in-frame clones and omits some. The sample holds 92,000 or so clones, 90% seen once. This sequence joins TRBV18 and TRBJ2-1, with 9 bases that match TRBD1. Here the sequenced sample was peripheral blood, taken on day 0 of AZD1222 vaccination. This receptor was obtained from an adult in good health. The CDR3 sequence is CASSPQRDRVINEQFF. For the CDR3, the DNA is TGTGCCAGCTCACCACAACGGGACAGGGTTATCAATGAGCAGTTCTTC.